Sequencing of this T cell receptor (beta chain) was carried out in a study of blood T cells in healthy people across ages. Study overall: Template-switching capture recovered about one barcoded beta molecule per two T cells.

V was pared by 2 bases and J by 7 bases, with 9 bases between. In germline, CDR1 is LGHDT, CDR2 YNNKEL (reference sequence). The CDR3 extends over 14 amino acids. Peripheral blood from each donor was collected in a volume of approximately 10 milliliters. At least 7 million PBMCs were isolated per sample. Only a few counts were recorded for this clonotype. A J-beta primer mix and a sample-barcoded 5' primer were used in a second PCR of about 6 to 12 cycles. All samples yielded 3 million or more CDR3-containing paired-end reads. TCRdb itself ran the 5' RACE reads through MiXCR, one entry per CDR3 protein. Of approximately 850,000 distinct CDR3 sequences in the sample, around 45% were seen once.

J is TRBJ1-6 and V is TRBV3-1; D is unresolved. The source of this sequence is a man between 60 and 75 years old in good health. What was sequenced was blood. The CDR3 loop reads CASSQRQENSPLHF. DNA for the CDR3: TGTGCCAGCAGCCAAAGGCAGGAAAATTCACCCCTCCACTTT.